The 20 T cell receptor beta chains reported below all come from one sample, sequenced in a study of blood T cell repertoires in COVID-19. The repertoire was sequenced with immunoSEQ multiplex PCR; TCRdb's copy has only in-frame clones and lacks some. Seen here are hundreds of thousands of clones, roughly 90% observed once, and the top ten hold about 4.5%. Sequencing input: PBMCs or T cells enriched from blood (not recorded which). The receptors stem from a woman in her thirties who had been exposed to COVID-19.

V gene TRBV6-5 combines with J gene TRBJ1-1; possibly TRBD1 for D (6 bases). Germline CDR1 and CDR2: MNHEY and SVGAGI. V was clipped by 5 bases and J by 13 bases, with 23 bases between them. This CDR3 has 14 residues. The CDR3 DNA is TGTGCCAGCAGTCGAACCTACAGGGACCCGAGGGATTTCTTT. As protein: CASSRTYRDPRDFF.

V is TRBV12-3 or TRBV12-4 and J is TRBJ2-7; unclear D gene. V gave up 6 bases and J gave up 7 bases, with 10 bases separating them. The CDR3 has 11 residues. CDR3 nucleotide sequence: TGTGCCAGCAGCCCCCGCCGGGAGCAGTACTTC. Amino acid sequence: CASSPRREQYF.

This rearrangement joins TRBV5-1 to TRBJ2-3; TRBD2 matches at 8 bases. The CDR3 has 16 amino acids. The V gene end was trimmed by 0 bases and the J gene end by 1 base; junction bases not matched to a gene: 4. Germline-derived CDR1 and CDR2 are SGHRS and YFSETQ. The CDR3: CASSLGGAGGTDTQYF. The CDR3 DNA sequence: TGCGCCAGCAGCTTGGGTGGAGCGGGGGGCACAGATACGCAGTATTTT.

V is TRBV15 and J is TRBJ1-1; TRBD1 aligns across 8 bases. Germline lookup yields CDR1 LNHNV and CDR2 YYDKDF (reference sequence). This CDR3 is built from 15 residues. Trimming removed 4 bases from V and 4 bases from J; junction bases left unmatched: 8. CDR3 sequence: CATSTSRGLSTEAFF. Written as DNA, the CDR3 is TGTGCCACCAGCACTTCCAGGGGGCTGAGCACTGAAGCTTTCTTT.

The chain is built from TRBV10-2 and TRBJ2-2; 14 bases line up with TRBD2. Germline CDR1 WSHSY, CDR2 SAAADI. V lost 11 bases, J lost 5 bases, and 22 bases stayed unmatched. This CDR3 has 20 residues. In nucleotides, the CDR3 is TGCGCCGCCGAACGGGGGGGACTAGCGGGGGCGACACGGAGGACCGGGGAGCTGTTTTTT. Translated, it gives CAAERGGLAGATRRTGELFF.

V gene TRBV27 combines with J gene TRBJ2-1; 8 bases are a match to TRBD1. The CDR3 runs to 17 residues. With 6 bases clipped from V and 8 bases from J, the junction kept 18 bases outside the gene matches. CDR1 is MNHEY, CDR2 SMNVEV, per germline (reference sequence). CDR3: CASRETPGGLDLDEQFF. CDR3 in DNA: TGTGCCAGCAGGGAAACGCCAGGGGGCCTTGATCTCGATGAGCAGTTCTTC.

The chain uses TRBV3-1 (or the pseudogene TRBV3-2) and TRBJ1-6; 10 nucleotides agree with TRBD1. The CDR3 is 17 residues long. Losses at the gene ends were 3 bases for V and 3 bases for J; bases not matched to a gene: 5. Looked up from germline, CDR1 is LGHDT and CDR2 is YNNKEL (reference sequence). CDR3 residues: CASSQFGTGDYNSPLHF. The CDR3 DNA reads as TGTGCCAGCAGCCAGTTCGGGACAGGGGACTATAATTCACCCCTCCACTTT.

This chain uses TRBV19 with TRBJ1-3; TRBD1 agrees at 7 bases. This CDR3 is built from 16 residues. CDR1 is LNHDA, CDR2 SQIVND, per germline (reference sequence). V lost 5 bases, J lost 0 bases, and 7 bases stayed unmatched. The CDR3 sequence: CASSRGTVSSGNTIYF. DNA for the CDR3: TGTGCCAGTAGTCGCGGGACAGTGAGCTCTGGAAACACCATATATTTT. The variable domain in full, with the rest retrieved from reference TRBV19 and TRBJ1-3, is DGGITQSPKYLFRKEGQNVTLSCEQNLNHDAMYWYRQDPGQGLRLIYYSQIVNDFQKGDIAEGYSVSREKKESFPLTVTSAQKNPTAFYLCASSRGTVSSGNTIYFGEGSWLTVV.

This clone was seen once. V is TRBV3-1 (or the pseudogene TRBV3-2) and J is TRBJ2-3; perhaps TRBD1 as D (6 bases). The V gene lost 4 bases and the J gene lost 10 bases, with 24 bases spanning the gap. Germline CDR1 is LGHDT and CDR2 is YNNKEL (reference sequence). CDR3 length: 16 residues. The CDR3 here is CASSLEASLRGSAQYF. The CDR3, as DNA: TGTGCCAGCAGCCTAGAAGCCAGCTTAAGGGGGTCTGCGCAGTATTTT.

As DNA, the CDR3 is TGTGCCAGCAGAGCTTTTCCCGGGAACAATTCACCCCTCCACTTT. Protein product: CASRAFPGNNSPLHF. The genes are TRBV2 and TRBJ1-6; D is unresolved. The germline V gene encodes CDR1 SNHLY and CDR2 FYNNEI. The CDR3 runs 15 residues. Trimming cost V 6 bases and J 7 bases, with 16 bases left between them.

The chain is built from TRBV27 and TRBJ2-7, with D unresolved. The V and J ends lost 5 bases and 0 bases respectively, with 8 bases between them. The CDR3 runs 13 residues. CDR1 and CDR2 (germline): MNHEY, SMNVEV (reference sequence). This CDR3 is CASSPRFSYEQYF. The CDR3 DNA reads as TGTGCCAGCAGTCCTAGGTTCTCCTACGAGCAGTACTTC.

V and J are TRBV24-1 and TRBJ1-2, with TRBD1 as a possible D gene (6 bases). The V end was cut by 2 bases, the J end by 5 bases, with 17 bases between. Germline V gene sequence: CDR1 KGHDR, CDR2 SFDVKD. The CDR3 sequence is 16 residues long. The CDR3 region is CATSDSPGEAGYGYTF. The CDR3 bases are TGTGCCACCAGTGATTCCCCAGGGGAAGCAGGGTATGGCTACACCTTC.

CDR3: CASSRYGQGINYGYTF. The DNA for the CDR3 is TGTGCCAGCAGCCGATACGGACAGGGGATTAACTATGGCTACACCTTC. J is TRBJ1-2 and V is TRBV11-2, with TRBD1 matching over 9 bases. CDR3 length equals 16 residues. V trimming: 5 bases; J trimming: 1 base; junction bases outside the gene matches: 8. CDR1 and CDR2 from the germline V gene are SGHAT and FQNNGV.

CDR3 bases: TGTGCCAGCAGCCTCGTAGGGGCCAACGTCCTGACTTTC. It encodes CASSLVGANVLTF. The gene calls are TRBV5-6 and TRBJ2-6; D is unclear. The ends were cut back, 4 bases at V and 4 bases at J, with 6 bases in the middle. The germline CDR1 and CDR2 sequences are SGHDT and YYEEEE. The CDR3 loop spans 13 amino acids.

DNA of the CDR3: TGTGCCAGTTCAGGGGATGGAAACACCATATATTTT. Translated: CASSGDGNTIYF. This rearrangement joins TRBV2 to TRBJ1-3, with D possibly matching TRBD1 (6 bases). Germline V gene data show CDR1 as SNHLY and CDR2 as FYNNEI. The CDR3 totals 12 residues. Deletions cut 9 bases from V and 3 bases from J, with 9 bases between. Drawing the rest from reference TRBV2 and TRBJ1-3, the complete variable domain is EPEVTQTPSHQVTQMGQEVILRCVPISNHLYFYWYRQILGQKVEFLVSFYNNEISEKSEIFDDQFSVERPDGSNFTLKIRSTKLEDSAMYFCASSGDGNTIYFGEGSWLTVV.

The count of this clone is one. The genes are TRBV11-2 and TRBJ2-7, with D possibly matching TRBD2 (5 bases). Germline V CDR1 and CDR2: SGHAT, FQNNGV. V dropped 3 bases and J dropped 9 bases, with 18 bases sitting between them. The CDR3 runs 14 residues. CDR3 residues: CASSFGPNAGGQYF. For the CDR3, the DNA is TGTGCCAGCAGCTTCGGTCCAAATGCGGGCGGGCAGTACTTC.

V gene TRBV19 combines with J gene TRBJ1-2; 10 bases agree with TRBD1. The CDR3 is 14 amino acids. Germline V gene data show CDR1 as LNHDA and CDR2 as SQIVND (reference sequence). With V trimmed by 6 bases and J by 4 bases, 5 bases remained unmatched. CDR3 nucleotide sequence: TGTGCCAGTAGCCCGACAGGGGGCGGCTATGGCTACACCTTC. Translated, it gives CASSPTGGGYGYTF.

The V and J genes are TRBV19 and TRBJ1-1, with D possibly matching TRBD1 (5 bases). V was clipped by 5 bases and J by 5 bases, with 15 bases between them. Germline V CDR1 and CDR2: LNHDA, SQIVND (reference sequence). This CDR3 is 14 amino acids long. CDR3 loop: CASSSRQIPTEAFF. CDR3 nucleotides: TGTGCCAGTAGTTCCCGACAGATACCGACTGAAGCTTTCTTT.

This clone was detected once. The chain uses TRBV2 and TRBJ2-6; 9 nucleotides align to TRBD1. Trimming cost V 1 base and J 0 bases; bases outside gene matches: 1. Germline V gene data show CDR1 as SNHLY and CDR2 as FYNNEI. CDR3 length: 17 residues. CDR3 loop: CASSEGTGASGANVLTF. CDR3 nucleotides: TGTGCCAGCAGTGAAGGGACAGGGGCCTCTGGGGCCAACGTCCTGACTTTC. The whole variable domain, filled in from reference TRBV2 and TRBJ2-6, reads EPEVTQTPSHQVTQMGQEVILRCVPISNHLYFYWYRQILGQKVEFLVSFYNNEISEKSEIFDDQFSVERPDGSNFTLKIRSTKLEDSAMYFCASSEGTGASGANVLTFGAGSRLTVL.

The J gene is TRBJ2-5, the V gene TRBV27; TRBD1 aligns across 9 bases. The CDR3 has 16 amino acids. Germline CDR1 reads MNHEY; CDR2 reads SMNVEV (reference sequence). Trimming cost V 4 bases and J 5 bases; bases outside gene matches: 11. The CDR3 DNA reads as TGTGCCAGCAGTTGGGCCGGGACAGGGATTTGGGAGACCCAGTACTTC. This translates into CASSWAGTGIWETQYF.